Listed here are 5 T cell receptor beta chains from one sample, sequenced in a study of vaccination and CD4 T cells after COVID-19. The treatment is: roughly ten-day PBMC culture with coronavirus spike peptide pools or control peptides (ViraFEST assay). These receptors' targets are unknown. The Oncomine TCR Beta short-read assay sequenced DNA from cultured CD4+ T cells. TCRdb redid the calling of the PCR reads with MiXCR, one entry per CDR3 protein. The sample has tens of thousands of distinct CDR3 sequences, 55% to 70% seen once. The specimen was CD4+ T cells from blood, cultured in vitro. The receptors stem from a human donor who had recovered from COVID-19.

V is TRBV2 and J is TRBJ1-5, with D possibly being TRBD1 (5 bases). The ends were cut back, 3 bases at V and 6 bases at J, with 12 bases in the middle. The CDR3 has 14 amino acids. The germline V gene has CDR1 SNHLY and CDR2 FYNNEI. The CDR3: CASSDGRVVQPQHF. Here the CDR3 DNA reads TGTGCCAGCAGTGATGGCAGGGTGGTTCAGCCCCAGCATTTT. The full variable domain, its missing parts supplied by reference TRBV2 and TRBJ1-5, is EPEVTQTPSHQVTQMGQEVILRCVPISNHLYFYWYRQILGQKVEFLVSFYNNEISEKSEIFDDQFSVERPDGSNFTLKIRSTKLEDSAMYFCASSDGRVVQPQHFGDGTRLSIL.

This sequence joins TRBV18 and TRBJ1-1; D is undetermined. The CDR3 covers 14 residues. Germline CDR1 KGHSH, CDR2 LQKENI. Trimming left V 2 bases short and J 3 bases short, with 10 bases between. CDR3 in amino acids: CASSPVNLDTEAFF. In DNA form, the CDR3 reads TGTGCCAGCTCACCAGTCAATTTGGACACTGAAGCTTTCTTT.

V usage is TRBV6-2 or TRBV6-3 and J usage is TRBJ1-5; D uncertain. This CDR3 comprises 14 residues. The germline V gene encodes CDR1 MNHEY and CDR2 SVGEGT. Between the trimmed V and J ends, which lost 2 bases and 2 bases, there was a span of 7 bases. Here the CDR3 reads CASSYSGGNQPQHF. The CDR3, as DNA: TGTGCCAGCAGTTACAGTGGGGGCAATCAGCCCCAGCATTTT.

The rearrangement joins TRBV24-1 to TRBJ2-7; possible D gene TRBD2, 5 bases. Germline V gene data show CDR1 as KGHDR and CDR2 as SFDVKD. V lost 4 bases and J 1 base, leaving 16 bases between the germline ends. This CDR3 comprises 16 residues. In DNA, the CDR3 is TGTGCCACCAGTGACTCTACCGGGGTTAGATCCTACGAGCAGTACTTC. It encodes CATSDSTGVRSYEQYF.

This clonotype was counted only a few times. This sequence joins TRBV7-3 and TRBJ1-2; 10 bases are shared with TRBD1. V shed 3 bases and J 4 bases; nucleotides not matched to a gene: 2. The CDR3 contains 14 residues. Germline CDR1 reads SGHTA; CDR2 reads FQGTGA. This CDR3 is CASSLDRGAYGYTF. The CDR3 DNA reads TGTGCCAGCAGCTTGGACAGGGGGGCCTATGGCTACACCTTC.